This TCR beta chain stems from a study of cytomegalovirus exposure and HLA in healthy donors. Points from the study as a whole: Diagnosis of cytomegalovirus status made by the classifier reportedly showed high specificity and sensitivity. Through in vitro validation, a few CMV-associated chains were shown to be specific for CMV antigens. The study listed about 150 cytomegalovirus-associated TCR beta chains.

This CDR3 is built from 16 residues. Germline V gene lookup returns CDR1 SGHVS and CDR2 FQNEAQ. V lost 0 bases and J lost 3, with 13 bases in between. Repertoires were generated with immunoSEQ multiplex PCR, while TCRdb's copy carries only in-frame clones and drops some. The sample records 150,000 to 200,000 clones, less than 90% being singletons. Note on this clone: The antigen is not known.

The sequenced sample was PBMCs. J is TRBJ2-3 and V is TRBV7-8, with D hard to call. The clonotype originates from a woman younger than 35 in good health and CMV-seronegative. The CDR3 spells CASSLALARLTDTQYF. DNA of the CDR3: TGTGCCAGCAGCTTAGCGCTGGCCAGGTTGACAGATACGCAGTATTTT.